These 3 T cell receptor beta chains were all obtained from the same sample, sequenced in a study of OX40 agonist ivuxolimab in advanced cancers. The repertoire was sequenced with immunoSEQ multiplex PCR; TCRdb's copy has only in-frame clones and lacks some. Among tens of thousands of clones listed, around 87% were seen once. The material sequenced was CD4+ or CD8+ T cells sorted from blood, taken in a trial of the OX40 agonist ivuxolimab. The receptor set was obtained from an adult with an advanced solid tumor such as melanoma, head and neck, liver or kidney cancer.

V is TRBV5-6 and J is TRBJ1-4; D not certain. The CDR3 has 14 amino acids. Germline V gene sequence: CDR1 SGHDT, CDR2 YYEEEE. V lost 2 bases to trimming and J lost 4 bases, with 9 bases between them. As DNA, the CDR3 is TGTGCCAGCAGCTTACGGCCTTTTAATGAAAAACTGTTTTTT. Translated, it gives CASSLRPFNEKLFF.

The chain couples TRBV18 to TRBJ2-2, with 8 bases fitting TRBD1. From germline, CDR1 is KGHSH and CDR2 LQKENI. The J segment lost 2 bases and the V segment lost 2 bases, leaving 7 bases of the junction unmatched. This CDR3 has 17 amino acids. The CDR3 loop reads CASSPFEGQDNTGELFF. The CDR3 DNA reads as TGTGCCAGCTCACCATTTGAGGGACAGGACAACACCGGGGAGCTGTTTTTT.

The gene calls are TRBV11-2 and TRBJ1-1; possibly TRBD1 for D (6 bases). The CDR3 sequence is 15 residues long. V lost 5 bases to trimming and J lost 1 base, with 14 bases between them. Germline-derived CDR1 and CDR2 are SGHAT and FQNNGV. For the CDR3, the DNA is TGTGCCAGCAGCCCCGGACTACAGGGGAACACTGAAGCTTTCTTT. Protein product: CASSPGLQGNTEAFF.